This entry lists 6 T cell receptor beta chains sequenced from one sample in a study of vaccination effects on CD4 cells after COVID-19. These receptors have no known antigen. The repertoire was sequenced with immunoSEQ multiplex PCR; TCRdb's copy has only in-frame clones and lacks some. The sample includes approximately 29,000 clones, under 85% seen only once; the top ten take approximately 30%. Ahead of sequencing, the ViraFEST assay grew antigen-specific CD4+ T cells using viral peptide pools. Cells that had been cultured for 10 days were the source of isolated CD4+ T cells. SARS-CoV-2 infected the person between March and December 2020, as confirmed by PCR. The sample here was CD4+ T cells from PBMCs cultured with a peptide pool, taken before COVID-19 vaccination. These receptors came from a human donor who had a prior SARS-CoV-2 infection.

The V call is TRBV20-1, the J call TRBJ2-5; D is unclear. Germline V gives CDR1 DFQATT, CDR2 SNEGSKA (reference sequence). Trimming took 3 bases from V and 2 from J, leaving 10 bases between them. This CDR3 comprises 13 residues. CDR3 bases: TGCAGTGCTAGTACGGCCAGACAAGAGACCCAGTACTTC. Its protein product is CSASTARQETQYF.

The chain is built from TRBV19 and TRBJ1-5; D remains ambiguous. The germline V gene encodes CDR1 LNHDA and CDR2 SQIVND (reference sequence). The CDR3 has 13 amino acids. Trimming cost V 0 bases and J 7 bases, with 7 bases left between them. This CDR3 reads CASSIDLDQPQHF. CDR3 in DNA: TGTGCCAGTAGTATAGATCTTGACCAGCCCCAGCATTTT.

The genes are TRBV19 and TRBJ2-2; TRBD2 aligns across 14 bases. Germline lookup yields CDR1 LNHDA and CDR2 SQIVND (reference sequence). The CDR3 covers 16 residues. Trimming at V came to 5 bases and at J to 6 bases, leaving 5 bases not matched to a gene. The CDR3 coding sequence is TGTGCCAGTAGTGTAAGACTAGCGGGAGGGGCCGGGGAGCTGTTTTTT. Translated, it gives CASSVRLAGGAGELFF. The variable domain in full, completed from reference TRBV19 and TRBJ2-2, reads DGGITQSPKYLFRKEGQNVTLSCEQNLNHDAMYWYRQDPGQGLRLIYYSQIVNDFQKGDIAEGYSVSREKKESFPLTVTSAQKNPTAFYLCASSVRLAGGAGELFFGEGSRLTVL.

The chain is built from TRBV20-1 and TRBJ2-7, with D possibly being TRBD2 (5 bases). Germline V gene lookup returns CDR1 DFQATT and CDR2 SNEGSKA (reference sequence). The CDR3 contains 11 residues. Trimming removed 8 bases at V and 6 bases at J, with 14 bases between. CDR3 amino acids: CSSLYSAEQYF. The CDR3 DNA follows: TGCAGTTCCCTTTATAGCGCCGAGCAGTACTTC.

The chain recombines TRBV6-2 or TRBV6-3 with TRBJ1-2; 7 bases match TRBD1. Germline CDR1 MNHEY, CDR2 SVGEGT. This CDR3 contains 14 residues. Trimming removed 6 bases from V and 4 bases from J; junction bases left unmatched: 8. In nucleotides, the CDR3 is TGTGCCAGCAGCCGCACAGGGGTCGGCTATGGCTACACCTTC. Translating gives CASSRTGVGYGYTF.

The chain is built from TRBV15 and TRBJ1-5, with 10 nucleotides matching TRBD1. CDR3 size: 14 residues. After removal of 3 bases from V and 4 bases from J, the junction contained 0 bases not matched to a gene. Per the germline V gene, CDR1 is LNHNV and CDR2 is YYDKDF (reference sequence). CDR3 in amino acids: CATSRDRGNQPQHF. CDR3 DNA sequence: TGTGCCACCAGCAGGGACAGGGGGAATCAGCCCCAGCATTTT.